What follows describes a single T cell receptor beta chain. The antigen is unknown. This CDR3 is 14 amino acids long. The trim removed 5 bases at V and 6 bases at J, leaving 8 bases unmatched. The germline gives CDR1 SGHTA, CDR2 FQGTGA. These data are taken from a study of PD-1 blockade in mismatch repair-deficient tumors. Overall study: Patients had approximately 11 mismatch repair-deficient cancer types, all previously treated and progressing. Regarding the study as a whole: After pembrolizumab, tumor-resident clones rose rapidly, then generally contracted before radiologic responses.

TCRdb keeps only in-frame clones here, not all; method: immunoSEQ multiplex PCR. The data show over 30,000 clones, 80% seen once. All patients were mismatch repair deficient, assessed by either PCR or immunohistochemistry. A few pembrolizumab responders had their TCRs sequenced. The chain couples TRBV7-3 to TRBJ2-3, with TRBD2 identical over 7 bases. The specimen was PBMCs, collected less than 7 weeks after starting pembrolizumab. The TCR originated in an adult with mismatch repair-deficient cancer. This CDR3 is CASSPRTSWDTQYF. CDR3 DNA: TGTGCCAGCAGCCCCCGGACTAGTTGGGATACGCAGTATTTT.